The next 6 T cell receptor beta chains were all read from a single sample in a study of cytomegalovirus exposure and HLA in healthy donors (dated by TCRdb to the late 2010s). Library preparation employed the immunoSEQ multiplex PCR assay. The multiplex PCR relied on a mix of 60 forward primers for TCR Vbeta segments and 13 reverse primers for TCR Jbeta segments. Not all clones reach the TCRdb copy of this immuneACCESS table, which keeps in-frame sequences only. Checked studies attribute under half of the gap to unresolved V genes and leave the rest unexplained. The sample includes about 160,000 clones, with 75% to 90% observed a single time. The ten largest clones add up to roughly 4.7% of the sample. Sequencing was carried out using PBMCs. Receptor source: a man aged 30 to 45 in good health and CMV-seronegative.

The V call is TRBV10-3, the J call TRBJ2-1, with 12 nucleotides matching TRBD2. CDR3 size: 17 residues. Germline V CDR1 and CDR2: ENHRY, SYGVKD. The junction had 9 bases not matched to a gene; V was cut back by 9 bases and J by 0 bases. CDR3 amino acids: CAISYGTSGPSYNEQFF. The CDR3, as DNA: TGTGCCATTAGCTATGGGACTAGCGGGCCCTCCTACAATGAGCAGTTCTTC.

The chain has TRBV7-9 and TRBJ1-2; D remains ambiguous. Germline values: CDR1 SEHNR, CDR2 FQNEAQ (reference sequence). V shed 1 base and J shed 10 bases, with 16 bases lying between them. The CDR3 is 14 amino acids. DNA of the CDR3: TGTGCCAGCAGCTTAGACGCGGGATCCAGTGACTACACCTTC. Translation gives CASSLDAGSSDYTF. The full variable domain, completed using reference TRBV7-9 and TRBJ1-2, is DTGVSQNPRHKITKRGQNVTFRCDPISEHNRLYWYRQTLGQGPEFLTYFQNEAQLEKSRLLSDRFSAERPKGSFSTLEIQRTEQGDSAMYLCASSLDAGSSDYTFGSGTRLTVV.

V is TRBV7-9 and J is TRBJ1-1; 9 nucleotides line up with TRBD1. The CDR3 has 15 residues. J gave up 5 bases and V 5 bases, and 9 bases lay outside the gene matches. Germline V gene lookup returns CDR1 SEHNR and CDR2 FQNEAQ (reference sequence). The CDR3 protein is CASSPPGQGNTEAFF. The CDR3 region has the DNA TGTGCCAGCAGCCCTCCGGGACAGGGAAATACTGAAGCTTTCTTT. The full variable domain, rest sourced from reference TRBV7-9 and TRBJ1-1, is DTGVSQNPRHKITKRGQNVTFRCDPISEHNRLYWYRQTLGQGPEFLTYFQNEAQLEKSRLLSDRFSAERPKGSFSTLEIQRTEQGDSAMYLCASSPPGQGNTEAFFGQGTRLTVV.

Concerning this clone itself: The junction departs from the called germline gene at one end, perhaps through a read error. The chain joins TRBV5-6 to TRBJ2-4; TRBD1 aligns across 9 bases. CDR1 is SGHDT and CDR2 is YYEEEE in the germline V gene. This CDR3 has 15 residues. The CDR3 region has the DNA TGTGCCAGCAGCTTGGTAAGACAGGGGGGCTTGGACGAGAACTTC. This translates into CASSLVRQGGLDENF. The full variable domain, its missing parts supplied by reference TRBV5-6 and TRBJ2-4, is DAGVTQSPTHLIKTRGQQVTLRCSPKSGHDTVSWYQQALGQGPQFIFQYYEEEERQRGNFPDRFSGHQFPNYSSELNVNALLLGDSALYLCASSLVRQGGLDENFGAGTRLSVL.

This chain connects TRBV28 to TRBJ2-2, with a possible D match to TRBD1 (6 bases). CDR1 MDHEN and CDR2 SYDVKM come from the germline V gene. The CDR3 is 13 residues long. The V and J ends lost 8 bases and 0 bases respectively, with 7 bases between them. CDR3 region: CASGTTNTGELFF. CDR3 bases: TGTGCCAGCGGGACAACGAACACCGGGGAGCTGTTTTTT.

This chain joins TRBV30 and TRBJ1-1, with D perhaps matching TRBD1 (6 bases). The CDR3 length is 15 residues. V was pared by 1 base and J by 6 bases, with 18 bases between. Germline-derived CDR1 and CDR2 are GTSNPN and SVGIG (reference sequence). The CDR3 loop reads CAWSASGGAFSEAFF. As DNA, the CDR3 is TGTGCCTGGAGTGCTTCTGGGGGGGCCTTCTCTGAAGCTTTCTTT.